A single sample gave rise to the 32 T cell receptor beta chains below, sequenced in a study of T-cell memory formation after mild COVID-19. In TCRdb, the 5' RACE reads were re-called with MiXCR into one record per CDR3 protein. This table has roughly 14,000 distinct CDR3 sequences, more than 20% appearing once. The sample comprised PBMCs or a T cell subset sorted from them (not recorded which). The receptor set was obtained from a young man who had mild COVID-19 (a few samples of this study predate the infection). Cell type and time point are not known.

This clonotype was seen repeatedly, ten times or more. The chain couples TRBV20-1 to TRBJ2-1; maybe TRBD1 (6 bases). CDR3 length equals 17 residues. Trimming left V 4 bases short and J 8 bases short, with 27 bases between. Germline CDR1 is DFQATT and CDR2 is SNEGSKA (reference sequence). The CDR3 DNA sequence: TGCAGTGCTACGTCCCCGACAGGCCGTCTTCCAGGGGATGAGCAGTTCTTC. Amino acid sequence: CSATSPTGRLPGDEQFF.

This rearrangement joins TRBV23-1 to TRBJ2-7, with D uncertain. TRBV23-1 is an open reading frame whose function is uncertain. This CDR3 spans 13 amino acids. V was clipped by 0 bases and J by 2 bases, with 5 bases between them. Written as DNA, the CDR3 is TGCGCCAGCAGTCAATCCAAAGCCTACGAGCAGTACTTC. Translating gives CASSQSKAYEQYF.

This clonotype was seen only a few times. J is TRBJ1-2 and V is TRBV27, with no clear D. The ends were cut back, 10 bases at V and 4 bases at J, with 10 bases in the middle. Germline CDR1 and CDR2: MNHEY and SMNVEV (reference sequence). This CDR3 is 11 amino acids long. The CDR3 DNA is TGTGCCATTCGATTTGGCTATGGCTACACCTTC. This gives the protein CAIRFGYGYTF.

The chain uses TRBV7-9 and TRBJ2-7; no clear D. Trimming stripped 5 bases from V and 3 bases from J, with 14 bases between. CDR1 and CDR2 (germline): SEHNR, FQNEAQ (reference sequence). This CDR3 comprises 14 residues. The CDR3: CASSMATDGYEQYF. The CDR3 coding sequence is TGTGCCAGCAGCATGGCGACCGACGGCTACGAGCAGTACTTC.

CDR3 nucleotides: TGCAGTGCTAGAGATCGGGGTAGCTCCACAGATACGCAGTATTTT. It yields the protein CSARDRGSSTDTQYF. The chain employs TRBV20-1 and TRBJ2-3, with a tentative D call TRBD2 (5 bases). There are 15 residues in the CDR3. Trimming took 0 bases from V and 2 from J, leaving 12 bases between them. Germline V gives CDR1 DFQATT, CDR2 SNEGSKA (reference sequence).

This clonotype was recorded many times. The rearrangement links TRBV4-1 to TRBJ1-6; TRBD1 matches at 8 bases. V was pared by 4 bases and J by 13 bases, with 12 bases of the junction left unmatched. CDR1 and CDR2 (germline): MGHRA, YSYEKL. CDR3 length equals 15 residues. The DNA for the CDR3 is TGCGCCAGCAGCCTCAAGGAGACAGGGGCCAATCCCCTCCACTTT. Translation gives CASSLKETGANPLHF.

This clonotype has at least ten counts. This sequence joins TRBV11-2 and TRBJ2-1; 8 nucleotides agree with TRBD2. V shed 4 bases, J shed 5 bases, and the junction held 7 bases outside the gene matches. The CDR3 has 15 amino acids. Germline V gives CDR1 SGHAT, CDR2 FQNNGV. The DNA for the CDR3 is TGTGCCAGCAGCTCCCGGACTAGCACCCACAATGAGCAGTTCTTC. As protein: CASSSRTSTHNEQFF.

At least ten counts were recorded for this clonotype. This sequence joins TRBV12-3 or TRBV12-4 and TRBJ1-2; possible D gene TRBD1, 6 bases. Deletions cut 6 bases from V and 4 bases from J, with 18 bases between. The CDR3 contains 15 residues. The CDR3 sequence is CASSSDRKPSYGYTF. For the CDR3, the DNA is TGTGCCAGCAGCTCCGACAGGAAACCCTCCTATGGCTACACCTTC.

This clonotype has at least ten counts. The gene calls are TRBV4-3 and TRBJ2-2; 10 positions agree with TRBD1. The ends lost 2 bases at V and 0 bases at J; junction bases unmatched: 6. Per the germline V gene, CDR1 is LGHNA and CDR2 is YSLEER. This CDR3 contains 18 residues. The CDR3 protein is CASSQWDRGPANTGELFF. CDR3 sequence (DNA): TGCGCCAGCAGCCAATGGGACAGGGGCCCCGCGAACACCGGGGAGCTGTTTTTT.

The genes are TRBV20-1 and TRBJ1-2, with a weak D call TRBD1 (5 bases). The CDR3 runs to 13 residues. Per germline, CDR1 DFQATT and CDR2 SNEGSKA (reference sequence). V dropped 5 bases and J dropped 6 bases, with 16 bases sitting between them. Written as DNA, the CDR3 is TGCAGTGCTTCCCTGGGGGGAGGGGATGGCTACACCTTC. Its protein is CSASLGGGDGYTF.

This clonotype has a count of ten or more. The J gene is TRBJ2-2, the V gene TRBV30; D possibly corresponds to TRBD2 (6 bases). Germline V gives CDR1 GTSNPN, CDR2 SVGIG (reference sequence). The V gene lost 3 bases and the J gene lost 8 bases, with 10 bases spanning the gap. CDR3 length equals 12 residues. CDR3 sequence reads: CAWRNGGGELFF. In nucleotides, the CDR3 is TGTGCCTGGAGGAACGGGGGTGGGGAGCTGTTTTTT.

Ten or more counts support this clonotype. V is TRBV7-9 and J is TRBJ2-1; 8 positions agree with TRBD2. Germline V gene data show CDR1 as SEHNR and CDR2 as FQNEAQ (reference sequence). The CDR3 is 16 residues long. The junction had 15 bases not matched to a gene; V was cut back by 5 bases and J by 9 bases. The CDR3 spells CASSGRDPSGSFEQFF. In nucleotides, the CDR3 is TGTGCCAGCAGCGGCCGGGACCCAAGCGGGAGCTTTGAGCAGTTCTTC.

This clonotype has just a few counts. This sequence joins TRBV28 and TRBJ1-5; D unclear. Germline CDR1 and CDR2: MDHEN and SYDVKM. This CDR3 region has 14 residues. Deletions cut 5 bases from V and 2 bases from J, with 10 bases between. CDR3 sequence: CASSKGTGNQPQHF. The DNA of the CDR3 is TGTGCCAGCAGTAAGGGAACGGGCAATCAGCCCCAGCATTTT.

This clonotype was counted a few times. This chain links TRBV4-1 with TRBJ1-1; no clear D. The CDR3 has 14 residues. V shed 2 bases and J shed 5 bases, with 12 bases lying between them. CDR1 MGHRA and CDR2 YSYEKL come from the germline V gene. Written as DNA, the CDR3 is TGCGCCAGCAGCCAACCCACCGGGGAAACTGAAGCTTTCTTT. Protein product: CASSQPTGETEAFF.

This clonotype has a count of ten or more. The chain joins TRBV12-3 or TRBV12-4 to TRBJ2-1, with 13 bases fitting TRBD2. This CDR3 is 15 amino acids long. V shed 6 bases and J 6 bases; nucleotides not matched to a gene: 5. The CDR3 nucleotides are TGTGCCAGCAGCCGACTAGCGGGGGGCCCCAATGAGCAGTTCTTC. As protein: CASSRLAGGPNEQFF.

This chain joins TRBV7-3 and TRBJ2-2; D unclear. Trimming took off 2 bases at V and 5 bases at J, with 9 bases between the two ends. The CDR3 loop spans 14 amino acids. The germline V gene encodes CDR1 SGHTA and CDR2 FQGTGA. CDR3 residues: CASSLVGRTGELFF. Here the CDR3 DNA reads TGTGCCAGCAGCTTAGTAGGGCGAACCGGGGAGCTGTTTTTT.

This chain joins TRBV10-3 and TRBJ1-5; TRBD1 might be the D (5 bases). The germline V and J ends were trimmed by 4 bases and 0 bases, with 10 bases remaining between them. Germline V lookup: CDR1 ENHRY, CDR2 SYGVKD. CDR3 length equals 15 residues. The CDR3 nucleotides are TGTGCCATCAGTGTGGGGGAATTTAGCAATCAGCCCCAGCATTTT. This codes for CAISVGEFSNQPQHF.

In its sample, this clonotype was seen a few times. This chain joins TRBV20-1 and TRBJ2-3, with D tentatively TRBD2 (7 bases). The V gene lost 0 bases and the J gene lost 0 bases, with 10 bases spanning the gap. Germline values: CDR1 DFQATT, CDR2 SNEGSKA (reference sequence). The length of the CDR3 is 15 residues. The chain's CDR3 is CSAREGGASTDTQYF. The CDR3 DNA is TGCAGTGCTAGAGAAGGGGGGGCTAGCACAGATACGCAGTATTTT.

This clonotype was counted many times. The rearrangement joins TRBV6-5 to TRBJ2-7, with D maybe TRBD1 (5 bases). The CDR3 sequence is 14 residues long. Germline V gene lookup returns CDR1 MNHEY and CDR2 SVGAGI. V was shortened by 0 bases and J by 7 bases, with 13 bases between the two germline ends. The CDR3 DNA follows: TGTGCCAGCAGTTACTCGAAGGGGTTCGGGGAGCAGTACGTC. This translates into CASSYSKGFGEQYV.

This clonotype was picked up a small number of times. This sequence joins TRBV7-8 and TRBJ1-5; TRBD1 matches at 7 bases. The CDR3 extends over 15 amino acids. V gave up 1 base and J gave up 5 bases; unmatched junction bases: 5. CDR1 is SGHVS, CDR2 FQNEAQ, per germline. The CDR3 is CASSLESGGDQPQHF. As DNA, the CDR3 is TGTGCCAGCAGCTTAGAATCAGGGGGAGATCAGCCCCAGCATTTT.

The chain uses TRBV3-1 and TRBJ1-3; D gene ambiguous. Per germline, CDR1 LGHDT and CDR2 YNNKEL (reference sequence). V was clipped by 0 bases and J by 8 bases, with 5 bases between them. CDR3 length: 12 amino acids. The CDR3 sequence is CASSQDPYTIYF. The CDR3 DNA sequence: TGTGCCAGCAGCCAAGATCCGTACACCATATATTTT. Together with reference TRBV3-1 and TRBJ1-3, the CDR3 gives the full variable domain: DTAVSQTPKYLVTQMGNDKSIKCEQNLGHDTMYWYKQDSKKFLKIMFSYNNKELIINETVPNRFSPKSPDKAHLNLHINSLELGDSAVYFCASSQDPYTIYFGEGSWLTVV.

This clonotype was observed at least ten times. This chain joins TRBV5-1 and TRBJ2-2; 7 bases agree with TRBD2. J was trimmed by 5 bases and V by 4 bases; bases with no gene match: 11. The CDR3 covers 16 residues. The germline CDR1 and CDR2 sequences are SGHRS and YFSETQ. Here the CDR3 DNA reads TGCGCCAGCAGCGCCCCGAGCGCGGGAGCAACCGGGGAGCTGTTTTTT. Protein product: CASSAPSAGATGELFF. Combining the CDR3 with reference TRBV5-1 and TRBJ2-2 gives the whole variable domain KAGVTQTPRYLIKTRGQQVTLSCSPISGHRSVSWYQQTPGQGLQFLFEYFSETQRNKGNFPGRFSGRQFSNSRSEMNVSTLELGDSALYLCASSAPSAGATGELFFGEGSRLTVL.

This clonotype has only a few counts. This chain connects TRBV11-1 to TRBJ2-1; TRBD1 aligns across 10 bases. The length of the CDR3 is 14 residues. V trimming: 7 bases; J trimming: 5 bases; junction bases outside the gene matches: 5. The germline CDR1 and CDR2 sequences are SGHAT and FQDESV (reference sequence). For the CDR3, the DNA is TGTGCCAGCAACTCCGGGACAGGGGACAATGAGCAGTTCTTC. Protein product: CASNSGTGDNEQFF.

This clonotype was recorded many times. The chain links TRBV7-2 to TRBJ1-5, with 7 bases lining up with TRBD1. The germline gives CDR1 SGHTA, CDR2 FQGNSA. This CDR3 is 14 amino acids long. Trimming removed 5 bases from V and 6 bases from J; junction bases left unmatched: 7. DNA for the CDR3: TGTGCCAGCAGCCCAGACAGGGCGGCTCAGCCCCAGCATTTT. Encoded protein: CASSPDRAAQPQHF.

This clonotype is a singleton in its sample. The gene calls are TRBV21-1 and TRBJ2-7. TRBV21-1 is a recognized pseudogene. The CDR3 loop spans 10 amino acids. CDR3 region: CASSKVEQYF. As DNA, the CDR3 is TGTGCCAGCAGCAAAGTTGAGCAGTACTTC.

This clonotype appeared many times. CDR3 sequence (DNA): TGTGCCAGCAGCCCGTCGGGGGCGTGGGAGACCCAGTACTTC. Translated: CASSPSGAWETQYF. V is TRBV6-1 and J is TRBJ2-5; either TRBD1 or TRBD2 may supply D (6 bases each). Germline V lookup: CDR1 MNHNS, CDR2 SASEGT. Trimming took 6 bases from V and 5 from J, leaving 16 bases between them. The CDR3 is 14 residues long.

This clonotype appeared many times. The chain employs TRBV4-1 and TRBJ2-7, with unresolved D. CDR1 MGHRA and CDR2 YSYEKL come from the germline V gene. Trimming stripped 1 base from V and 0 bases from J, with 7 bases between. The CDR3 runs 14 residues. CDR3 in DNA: TGCGCCAGCAGCCAAGTTGGTATCTCCTACGAGCAGTACTTC. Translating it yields CASSQVGISYEQYF.

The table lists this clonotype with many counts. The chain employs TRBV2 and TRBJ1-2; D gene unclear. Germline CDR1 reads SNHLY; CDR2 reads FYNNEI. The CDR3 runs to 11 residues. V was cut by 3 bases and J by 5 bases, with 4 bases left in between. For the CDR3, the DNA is TGTGCCAGCAGTGACTGGTATGGCTACACCTTC. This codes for CASSDWYGYTF.

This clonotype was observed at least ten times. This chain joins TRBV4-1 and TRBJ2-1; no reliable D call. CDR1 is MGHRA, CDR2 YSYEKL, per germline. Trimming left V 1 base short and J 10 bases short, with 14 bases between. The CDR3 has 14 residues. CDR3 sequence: CASSQGPGAWEQFF. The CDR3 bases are TGCGCCAGCAGCCAAGGCCCCGGTGCGTGGGAGCAGTTCTTC.

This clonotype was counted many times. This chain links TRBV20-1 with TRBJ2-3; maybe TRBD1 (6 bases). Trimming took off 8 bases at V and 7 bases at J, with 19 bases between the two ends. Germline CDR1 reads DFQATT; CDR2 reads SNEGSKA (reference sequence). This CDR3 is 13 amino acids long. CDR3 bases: TGCAGTCCCCGGGACAAAACTGACTATACGCAGTATTTT. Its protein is CSPRDKTDYTQYF.

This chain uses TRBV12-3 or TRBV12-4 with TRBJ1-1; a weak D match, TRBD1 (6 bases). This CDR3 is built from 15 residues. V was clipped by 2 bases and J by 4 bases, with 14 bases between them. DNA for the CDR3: TGTGCCAGCAGTTTAATGGGGGCCCTGGGCACTGAAGCTTTCTTT. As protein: CASSLMGALGTEAFF.

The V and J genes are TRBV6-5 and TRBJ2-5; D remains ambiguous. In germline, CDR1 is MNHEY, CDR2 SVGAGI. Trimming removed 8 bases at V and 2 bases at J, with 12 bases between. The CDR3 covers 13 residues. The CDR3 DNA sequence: TGTGCCAGCTGTACCGCGGAACAAGAGACCCAGTACTTC. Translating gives CASCTAEQETQYF.